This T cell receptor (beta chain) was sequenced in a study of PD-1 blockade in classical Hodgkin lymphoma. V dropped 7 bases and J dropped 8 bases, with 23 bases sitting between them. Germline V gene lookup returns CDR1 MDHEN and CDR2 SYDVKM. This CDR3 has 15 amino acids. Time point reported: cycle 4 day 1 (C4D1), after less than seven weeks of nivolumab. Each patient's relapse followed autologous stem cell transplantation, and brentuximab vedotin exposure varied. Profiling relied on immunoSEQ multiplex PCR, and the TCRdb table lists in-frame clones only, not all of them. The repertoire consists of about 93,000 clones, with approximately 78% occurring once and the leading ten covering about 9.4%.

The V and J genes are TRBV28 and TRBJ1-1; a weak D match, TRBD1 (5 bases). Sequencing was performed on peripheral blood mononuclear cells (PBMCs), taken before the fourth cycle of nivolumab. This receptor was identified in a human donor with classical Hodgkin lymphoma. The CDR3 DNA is TGTGCCAGCACCCGCCCGGGACCGATGACCGAAGAAGCTTTCTTT. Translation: CASTRPGPMTEEAFF.